The next 18 T cell receptor beta chains were all read from a single sample in a study of Ad26.COV2.S vaccination and SARS-CoV-2 variants. Specified treatment: roughly 18 received Ad26.COV2.S at low or high dose, single or two shots; roughly five received placebo; per-sample allocation not given. On day 63 after the first injection, vaccine and placebo recipients gave samples. Some clones are missing from TCRdb's copy, which holds only in-frame ones; the method was immunoSEQ multiplex PCR. The sample carries over 400,000 clones, roughly 90% recorded once. The sample here was peripheral blood, taken in a trial of Ad26.COV2.S vaccine versus placebo. The receptors shown here come from a person between 18 and 60 years old who received the Ad26.COV2.S COVID-19 vaccine or a placebo.

This clone was seen a few times. V usage is TRBV6-5 and J usage is TRBJ1-2, with 7 bases identical to TRBD1. J gave up 7 bases and V 8 bases, and 10 bases lay outside the gene matches. CDR3 length: 13 residues. Germline V gene sequence: CDR1 MNHEY, CDR2 SVGAGI. The CDR3 nucleotides are TGTGCCAGCCGGGGACAGATAACGGCTGGCTACACCTTC. This sequence encodes CASRGQITAGYTF.

J is TRBJ2-2 and V is TRBV5-8; D perhaps matches TRBD2 (6 bases). Per germline, CDR1 SGHTS and CDR2 YDEGEE. V gave up 4 bases and J gave up 4 bases, with 17 bases separating them. The CDR3 is 16 amino acids. Written as DNA, the CDR3 is TGTGCCAGCAGCCGCGGGACCCCGGACGGCACCGGGGAGCTGTTTTTT. As protein: CASSRGTPDGTGELFF.

The genes are TRBV18 and TRBJ2-1; TRBD2 aligns across 7 bases. The CDR3 consists of 11 residues. J lost 8 bases, V lost 11 bases, and 6 bases had no gene match. The V gene's germline CDR1 is KGHSH and CDR2 LQKENI. The CDR3: CARPRGDEQFF. The CDR3 DNA follows: TGTGCCCGACCCCGGGGGGATGAGCAGTTCTTC.

V and J are TRBV6-5 and TRBJ2-1, with 8 bases that match TRBD1. The germline V gene encodes CDR1 MNHEY and CDR2 SVGAGI. The V gene end was trimmed by 0 bases and the J gene end by 6 bases; junction bases not matched to a gene: 4. The CDR3 runs to 15 residues. In DNA, the CDR3 is TGTGCCAGCAGTTACTCTACAGGGGGAATCAATGAGCAGTTCTTC. It yields the protein CASSYSTGGINEQFF.

The gene calls are TRBV4-1 and TRBJ2-1; D is ambiguous. The CDR3 is 12 amino acids. Germline CDR1 MGHRA, CDR2 YSYEKL. The ends were cut back, 4 bases at V and 15 bases at J, with 16 bases in the middle. The CDR3 is CASSPRAQRPFF. Written as DNA, the CDR3 is TGCGCCAGCAGCCCCCGGGCCCAACGCCCGTTCTTC.

V is TRBV9 and J is TRBJ2-5, with 10 bases matching TRBD2. V trimming: 3 bases; J trimming: 5 bases; junction bases outside the gene matches: 7. The CDR3 runs to 15 residues. Germline loops: CDR1 SGDLS, CDR2 YYNGEE. Here the CDR3 DNA reads TGTGCCAGCAGCGGATATAGCGGGGGGATTGAGACCCAGTACTTC. It translates to CASSGYSGGIETQYF. Full variable domain (rest looked up from reference TRBV9 and TRBJ2-5): DSGVTQTPKHLITATGQRVTLRCSPRSGDLSVYWYQQSLDQGLQFLIQYYNGEERAKGNILERFSAQQFPDLHSELNLSSLELGDSALYFCASSGYSGGIETQYFGPGTRLLVL.

This clone occurred once. This chain joins TRBV28 and TRBJ1-1, with D unclear. The CDR3 length is 14 residues. Germline assignment: CDR1 MDHEN and CDR2 SYDVKM. V gave up 4 bases and J gave up 0 bases, with 9 bases separating them. The CDR3 coding sequence is TGTGCCAGCAGTTCGGATTCGGTGAACACTGAAGCTTTCTTT. Residues: CASSSDSVNTEAFF. Filled out from reference TRBV28 and TRBJ1-1, the complete variable domain reads DVKVTQSSRYLVKRTGEKVFLECVQDMDHENMFWYRQDPGLGLRLIYFSYDVKMKEKGDIPEGYSVSREKKERFSLILESASTNQTSMYLCASSSDSVNTEAFFGQGTRLTVV.

The chain employs TRBV15 and TRBJ1-5; D is possibly TRBD1 (5 bases). The ends were cut back, 1 base at V and 6 bases at J, with 10 bases in the middle. From germline, CDR1 is LNHNV and CDR2 YYDKDF (reference sequence). The CDR3 is 14 residues long. The CDR3 nucleotides read TGTGCCACCAGCAGAGCAGGGACCACTCAGCCCCAGCATTTT. Protein sequence: CATSRAGTTQPQHF.

The chain joins TRBV28 to TRBJ1-1, with D hard to call. The germline V gene encodes CDR1 MDHEN and CDR2 SYDVKM. The CDR3 is 14 amino acids. Trimming took off 3 bases at V and 3 bases at J, with 11 bases between the two ends. The CDR3 loop reads CASSFRVGDTEAFF. The CDR3 DNA is TGTGCCAGCAGTTTTAGGGTGGGCGACACTGAAGCTTTCTTT.

V gene TRBV19 combines with J gene TRBJ1-2, with D possibly matching TRBD1 (6 bases). CDR1 is LNHDA and CDR2 is SQIVND in the germline V gene (reference sequence). The CDR3 sequence is 14 residues long. Trimming took off 1 base at V and 6 bases at J, with 12 bases between the two ends. The CDR3 is CASSIGGQRDGYTF. In DNA form, the CDR3 reads TGTGCCAGTAGTATAGGGGGACAAAGGGATGGCTACACCTTC. Full variable domain (rest looked up from reference TRBV19 and TRBJ1-2): DGGITQSPKYLFRKEGQNVTLSCEQNLNHDAMYWYRQDPGQGLRLIYYSQIVNDFQKGDIAEGYSVSREKKESFPLTVTSAQKNPTAFYLCASSIGGQRDGYTFGSGTRLTVV.

The genes are TRBV5-1 and TRBJ2-5; perhaps TRBD2 as D (5 bases). Germline CDR1 SGHRS, CDR2 YFSETQ. The CDR3 has 15 residues. V was pared by 4 bases and J by 7 bases, with 20 bases between. CDR3 sequence (DNA): TGCGCCAGCAGCGAACGGGTCACTAGTTCGGGGACCCAGTACTTC. Encoded protein: CASSERVTSSGTQYF.

The gene calls are TRBV6-2 or TRBV6-3 and TRBJ2-6, with TRBD1 identical over 8 bases. The CDR3 is 15 amino acids. Looked up from germline, CDR1 is MNHEY and CDR2 is SVGEGT. After removal of 5 bases from V and 2 bases from J, the junction contained 2 bases not matched to a gene. The CDR3 protein is CASSPQGAGANVLTF. The CDR3 DNA follows: TGTGCCAGCAGTCCACAGGGGGCTGGGGCCAACGTCCTGACTTTC.

The genes are TRBV3-1 (or the pseudogene TRBV3-2) and TRBJ2-1; TRBD2 might be the D (7 bases). This CDR3 has 14 amino acids. The V end lost 7 bases, the J end lost 7 bases, and 17 bases lay between the germline ends. CDR1 is LGHDT, CDR2 YNNKEL, per germline (reference sequence). CDR3 bases: TGTGCCAGCACCTCCCGGGGGGCCATAAATGAGCAGTTCTTC. It codes for CASTSRGAINEQFF.

The V and J genes are TRBV10-3 and TRBJ2-1, with TRBD2 identical over 11 bases. This CDR3 region has 18 residues. CDR1 is ENHRY and CDR2 is SYGVKD in the germline V gene. The V segment lost 0 bases and the J segment 7 bases; nucleotides outside the gene matches: 11. The DNA of the CDR3 is TGTGCCATCAGTGAGTCACCCCAGGCTAGCGGGGGGTGGAATGAGCAGTTCTTC. Translated, it gives CAISESPQASGGWNEQFF.

The chain couples TRBV27 to TRBJ2-5, with D perhaps TRBD1 or TRBD2 (5 bases each). Germline loops: CDR1 MNHEY, CDR2 SMNVEV (reference sequence). V lost 1 base, J lost 5 bases, and 8 bases lay in between. The CDR3 has 13 amino acids. The CDR3: CASSLWGKETQYF. The CDR3, as DNA: TGTGCCAGCAGTTTATGGGGGAAGGAGACCCAGTACTTC.

The V call is TRBV15, the J call TRBJ1-1; tentatively, D is TRBD1 (5 bases). In germline, CDR1 is LNHNV, CDR2 YYDKDF (reference sequence). CDR3 length: 14 residues. The germline V and J ends were trimmed by 6 bases and 4 bases, with 15 bases remaining between them. As DNA, the CDR3 is TGTGCCACCAGGGCATGGGGGTCGGGCACTGAAGCTTTCTTT. Protein product: CATRAWGSGTEAFF.

This rearrangement joins TRBV7-8 to TRBJ1-6, with TRBD1 as a possible D gene (5 bases). Germline V gives CDR1 SGHVS, CDR2 FQNEAQ. The CDR3 is 14 residues long. Trimming pared 6 bases from V and 6 bases from J, leaving 12 bases between. CDR3 sequence reads: CASRGDSRNSPLHF. The DNA of the CDR3 is TGTGCCAGCAGAGGAGACAGCCGTAATTCACCCCTCCACTTT.

This chain uses TRBV12-5 with TRBJ1-1; D is perhaps TRBD1 (5 bases). Germline-derived CDR1 and CDR2 are LGHNT and FRNRAP. Trimming cost V 2 bases and J 1 base, with 14 bases left between them. The CDR3 spans 16 residues. CDR3 protein: CASGLTGGGRNTEAFF. In DNA, the CDR3 is TGTGCTAGTGGTTTGACCGGCGGGGGTCGGAACACTGAAGCTTTCTTT. Full variable domain (missing parts from reference TRBV12-5 and TRBJ1-1): DARVTQTPRHKVTEMGQEVTMRCQPILGHNTVFWYRQTMMQGLELLAYFRNRAPLDDSGMPKDRFSAEMPDATLATLKIQPSEPRDSAVYFCASGLTGGGRNTEAFFGQGTRLTVV.